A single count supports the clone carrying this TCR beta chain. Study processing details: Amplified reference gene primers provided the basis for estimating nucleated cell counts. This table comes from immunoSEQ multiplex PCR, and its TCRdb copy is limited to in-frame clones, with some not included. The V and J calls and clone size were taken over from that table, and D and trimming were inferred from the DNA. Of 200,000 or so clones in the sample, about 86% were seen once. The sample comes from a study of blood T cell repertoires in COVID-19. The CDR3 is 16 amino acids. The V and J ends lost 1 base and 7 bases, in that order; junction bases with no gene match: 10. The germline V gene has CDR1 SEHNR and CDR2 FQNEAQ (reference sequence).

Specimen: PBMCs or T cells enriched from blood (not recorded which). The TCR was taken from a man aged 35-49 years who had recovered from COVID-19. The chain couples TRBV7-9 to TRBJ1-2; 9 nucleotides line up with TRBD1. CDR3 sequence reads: CASSLGLTGGETGYTF. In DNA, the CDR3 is TGTGCCAGCAGCTTAGGCCTGACAGGGGGGGAAACTGGCTACACCTTC.